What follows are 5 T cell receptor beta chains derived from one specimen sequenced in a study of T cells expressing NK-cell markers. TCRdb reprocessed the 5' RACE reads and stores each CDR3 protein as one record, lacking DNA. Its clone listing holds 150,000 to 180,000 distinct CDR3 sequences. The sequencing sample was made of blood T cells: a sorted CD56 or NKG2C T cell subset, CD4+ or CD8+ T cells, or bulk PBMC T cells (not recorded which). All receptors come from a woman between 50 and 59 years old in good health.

CDR3 sequence: CASSYDETQYF. J is TRBJ2-5 and V is TRBV6-6. The CDR3 has 11 amino acids. The germline V gene has CDR1 MNHNY and CDR2 SVGAGI (reference sequence).

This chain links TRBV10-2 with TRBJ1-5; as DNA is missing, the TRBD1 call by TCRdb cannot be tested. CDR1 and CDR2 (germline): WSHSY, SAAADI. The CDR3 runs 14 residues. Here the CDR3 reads CASSETGGNQPQHF.

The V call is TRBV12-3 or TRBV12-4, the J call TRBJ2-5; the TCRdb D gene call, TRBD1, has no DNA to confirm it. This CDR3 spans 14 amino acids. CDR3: CASTDGHYQETQYF.

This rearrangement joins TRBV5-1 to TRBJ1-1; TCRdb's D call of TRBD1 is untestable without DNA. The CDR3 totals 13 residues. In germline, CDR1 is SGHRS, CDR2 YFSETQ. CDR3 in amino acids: CASSLGGDREAFF.

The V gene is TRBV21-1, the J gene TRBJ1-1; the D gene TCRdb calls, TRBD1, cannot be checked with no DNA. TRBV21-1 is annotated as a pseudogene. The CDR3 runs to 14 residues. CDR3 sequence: CASGPRGAVTEAFF.